These T cell receptor beta chains were read from a single sample in a study of blood T cells in healthy people across ages. A single record per CDR3 protein comes from TCRdb applying MiXCR to the 5' RACE reads. The sample lists under 2 million distinct CDR3 sequences, 30% to 35% occurring once. Sequencing used blood. Receptor source: a woman aged 25 to 39 in good health. Each CDR3 is given without its conserved first and last residue. Expanded clones get a size class; other rows say once, few or many, or leave the size out.

>12|few|TRBV5-1
ASSFIPDSYEQY
>16|few|TRBV24-1
ATSDLPGLAGAYNEQF
>15|-|TRBV11-2
ASSLVPTSGGKETQY
>12|few|TRBV6-1
ASLQGHTNYGYT
>14|many|TRBV12-3/TRBV12-4
ASRTGQGIWNSPLH
>9|-|TRBV20-1
SASFGTEAF
>14|-|TRBV7-8
ASSLRGTAINYGYT
>13|-|TRBV20-1
SAPEGTSGREEQF
>13|-|TRBV5-4
ASSLEGPIYNEQF
>9|many|TRBV3-1
ASDSGTSPF
>13|-|TRBV20-1
SARDPSGRGNEQF
>13|many|TRBV5-1
ASSSAGTRGETQY
>10|-|TRBV7-9
AGSSRPDEQY
>13|-|TRBV6-2/TRBV6-3
ASSAPGLPRETQY
>14|few|TRBV9
ASSRNTGLAGNEQF
>12|-|TRBV25-1
ASSETRYQETQY
>13|-|TRBV11-2
ASSLVLISTDTQY
>9|few|TRBV20-1
SATTGVEQY
>14|few|TRBV4-1
ASSHPRDGAYNEQF
>11|many|TRBV5-1
ASSPSGEGEQY
>10|many|TRBV20-1
SASVVEHEQY
>12|few|TRBV6-5
ASSYFEGNNEQF
>15|-|TRBV6-1
ATLVTSTSPSGGEQY
>13|once|TRBV5-1
ASSLQAGGPDTQY
>14|-|TRBV2
ASSEALGQSYGTQY
>15|-|TRBV28
ASSSGPTGPFDYGYT
>11|-|TRBV11-2
ASSFGSPLEQY
>11|once|TRBV28
ASTLNQGEGYT
>14|many|TRBV4-1
ASSQSSSGRANEQF
>13|few|TRBV9
ASSLPGGAGFGYT
>10|-|TRBV20-1
SARDQEYGYT
>17|-|TRBV6-1
ASSDRQLAGLIPYNEQF
>14|-|TRBV5-5
ASSSKKFSTDHLQY
>12|-|TRBV5-5
ASSSLGVLDGYT
>9|few|TRBV20-1
SAKGGYEQF
>11|many|TRBV6-1
ASSESGAGEQF
>12|-|TRBV6-2/TRBV6-3
ASRLRGNNEKLF
>10|few|TRBV20-1
NAGHKGSEQF
>13|-|TRBV9
ASSPRIAGGDTQY
>13|once|TRBV6-5
ASRFVIAGADTRY
>11|-|TRBV20-1
SARDNFYNEQF
>15|-|TRBV2
ASSGASGGRINNEQF
>11|-|TRBV5-5
ASSKQGDYDYT
>13|-|TRBV11-2
ASSIDWDPDYGYT
>13|-|TRBV12-3/TRBV12-4
ASSPAVGRNQPQH
>13|few|TRBV6-6
ASSYPRGAGDTQY
>13|-|TRBV28
ASRIIQGAGYGYT
>10|-|TRBV20-1
SASDDFSIHY
>14|-|TRBV3-1
ASSQVPGQGAYEQY
>13|few|TRBV20-1
SVGGVGYSNQPQH
>13|few|TRBV6-1
ASSPPWGVYNEQF
>13|few|TRBV11-1
ASSESGTFSYEQY
>13|-|TRBV12-3/TRBV12-4
ASSFQTSGRYEQY